These T cell receptor beta chains were read from a single sample in a study of radiotherapy plus CTLA-4 blockade in lung cancer. Repertoires were generated with immunoSEQ multiplex PCR, while TCRdb's copy carries only in-frame clones and drops some. Here the sample spans under 45,000 clones, roughly 73% being singletons. Sequenced here: peripheral blood, sampled from a patient treated with radiotherapy plus ipilimumab. These receptors originate from a human donor with non-small cell lung cancer that progressed on radiotherapy plus ipilimumab. CDR3s include the opening cysteine and the closing phenylalanine or tryptophan. A D gene is named only where the DNA matches it firmly. For some rows the clone size is stated as once, few or many, or as a class when expanded; others skip it.

J | V | D | size | DNA | CDR3
TRBJ1-2 | TRBV11-2 | TRBD1 | few | TGTGCCAGCAGCTCGACCCGGGACAGGGTCGGGGTAGGTGGCTACACCTTC | CASSSTRDRVGVGGYTF
TRBJ1-5 | TRBV5-1 | NA | NA | TGCGCCAGCAGCCTAGGACACTTAAACCAGCCCCAGCATTTT | CASSLGHLNQPQHF
TRBJ1-6 | TRBV4-2 | NA | NA | TGTGCCAGCAGCCAGGGGAGGGGTTCACCCCTCCACTTT | CASSQGRGSPLHF
TRBJ2-7 | TRBV7-6 | TRBD1 | NA | TGTGCCAGCAGCTTATACAGGGGGCTGGGGTTCTACGAGCAGTACTTC | CASSLYRGLGFYEQYF
TRBJ2-5 | TRBV18 | TRBD2 | NA | TGTGCCAGCTCACCTCCCTGGACTAGCGGGAGAGAGACCCAGTACTTC | CASSPPWTSGRETQYF
TRBJ2-1 | TRBV25-1 | TRBD2 | NA | TGTGCCAGCAGTGATCTAGCGGAGTACAATGAGCAGTTCTTC | CASSDLAEYNEQFF
TRBJ1-5 | TRBV6-1 | NA | NA | TGTGCCAGCAGTGAAGCGGGAGGGCGTCAGCCCCAGCATTTT | CASSEAGGRQPQHF
TRBJ1-6 | TRBV7-2 | TRBD1 | NA | TGTGCCAGCACTTACATCGACAGGGATATCTCACCCCTCCACTTT | CASTYIDRDISPLHF
TRBJ1-6 | TRBV7-2 | NA | NA | TGTGCCAGCAGCCACGGACAGTCCAATTCACCCCTCCACTTT | CASSHGQSNSPLHF
TRBJ2-6 | TRBV29-1 | NA | NA | TGCAGCGTTGACACTGGGGCCAACGTCCTGACTTTC | CSVDTGANVLTF
TRBJ2-3 | TRBV14 | NA | few | TGTGCCAGCAGCCAATTACGGCCGGGGGACACAGATACGCAGTATTTT | CASSQLRPGDTDTQYF
TRBJ2-1 | TRBV5-1 | TRBD2 | NA | TGCGCCAGCAGCTTCCGGCTAGCGGGGGGAAGTGAGCAGTTCTTC | CASSFRLAGGSEQFF
TRBJ1-1 | TRBV7-8 | NA | NA | TGTGCCAGCAGCTTATCCGCGGCCGGGAACACTGAAGCTTTCTTT | CASSLSAAGNTEAFF
TRBJ2-2 | TRBV25-1 | NA | few | TGTGCCAGCAGTCTAGTATCCACCGGGGAGCTGTTTTTT | CASSLVSTGELFF
TRBJ1-1 | TRBV21-1 | NA | NA | TGTGCCAGCAGCCCAAAGGGAGGGAACACTGAAGCTTTCTTT | CASSPKGGNTEAFF
TRBJ2-7 | TRBV7-2 | TRBD1 | NA | TGTGCCAGCAGCATAGGACAGGGGCCTACCTACGAGCAGTACTTC | CASSIGQGPTYEQYF
TRBJ1-5 | TRBV5-7 | NA | NA | TGTGCCAGCAGCTTGGTACAGCTTAGCAATCAGCCCCAGCATTTT | CASSLVQLSNQPQHF
TRBJ1-5 | TRBV27 | NA | NA | TGTGCCAGCAGCTCCATGGGGGCGGGCAATCAGCCCCAGCATTTT | CASSSMGAGNQPQHF
TRBJ2-5 | TRBV19 | NA | NA | TGTGCCAGTAGTATTGGTCCGACAGGCCAAGAGACCCAGTACTTC | CASSIGPTGQETQYF
TRBJ1-6 | TRBV10-3 | NA | NA | TGTGCCATCTCACAGGGCCCGAATAATTCACCCCTCCACTTT | CAISQGPNNSPLHF
TRBJ1-1 | TRBV19 | NA | NA | TGTGCCAGTAGAGAACAGGGGAACACTGAAGCTTTCTTT | CASREQGNTEAFF
TRBJ2-7 | TRBV5-4 | NA | NA | TGTGCCAGCAGCTTGGGGGGGCCGCTTCCCTACGAGCAGTACTTC | CASSLGGPLPYEQYF
TRBJ1-2 | TRBV19 | NA | NA | TGTGCCAGTAGTTTCCGGACAGCTAACTATGGCTACACCTTC | CASSFRTANYGYTF
TRBJ1-2 | TRBV19 | NA | NA | TGTGCCAGTGGAGCTAACTATGGCTACACCTTC | CASGANYGYTF
TRBJ2-2 | TRBV5-4 | TRBD2 | NA | TGTGCCAGCAGAGATCAGACTAGCGGGGGGGCCGGAGGGGAGCTGTTTTTT | CASRDQTSGGAGGELFF
TRBJ1-4 | TRBV9 | NA | NA | TGTGCCAGCAGCGTAGGTGGGGGGACTGAAAAACTGTTTTTT | CASSVGGGTEKLFF
TRBJ2-1 | TRBV29-1 | TRBD2 | NA | TGCAGCGTGGGCCTAGCGGGGGGTGGAAATGAGCAGTTCTTC | CSVGLAGGGNEQFF
TRBJ1-6 | TRBV7-8 | NA | NA | TGTGCCAGCAGCCTTTCCTTGCCGGGGAACAATAATTCACCCCTCCACTTT | CASSLSLPGNNNSPLHF
TRBJ1-1 | TRBV10-3 | NA | NA | TGTGCCATCAGGGAAACGCAGGGGAACACTGAAGCTTTCTTT | CAIRETQGNTEAFF
TRBJ2-3 | TRBV5-1 | NA | NA | TGCGCCAGCAGCCCCGCTGGGGCGACTAGCACAGATACGCAGTATTTT | CASSPAGATSTDTQYF
TRBJ2-3 | TRBV11-1 | TRBD2 | NA | TGTGCCAGCAGCCAGAAAGGCGGGGGGTTCTTAGGGGCGACAGATACGCAGTATTTT | CASSQKGGGFLGATDTQYF